One sample yielded the 10 T cell receptor beta chains listed below, sequenced in a study of type 1 regulatory T cells (dated by TCRdb to about 2021). The antigens of these receptors remain unknown. Instrument on record: Illumina MiSeq. TCRdb's own reprocessing of the public reads used fastp at Q25 and MiXCR and kept productive beta chains. Each entry is one CDR3 protein sequence, shown with its most common DNA and genes. The sample has 2,500 to 4,000 distinct CDR3 sequences on record, approximately 8% of them singletons. The top ten clones comprise 6.3% of the sample. The sample consisted of cultured T cells, either the whole culture or a sorted T cell fraction (not recorded which). These receptors were collected from a human donor in good health.

This clonotype is medium-sized within its sample. The rearrangement uses TRBV4-1 and TRBJ2-7; 9 bases map to TRBD1. The CDR3 consists of 16 residues. V dropped 4 bases and J dropped 1; count of bases not matched to a gene: 8. Germline-derived CDR1 and CDR2 are MGHRA and YSYEKL. The CDR3 region has the DNA TGCGCCAGCAGCCTCCCTCGGACAGGGGAATCCTACGAGCAGTACTTC. Encoded protein: CASSLPRTGESYEQYF.

By share of the sample, this clonotype is medium-sized. The chain couples TRBV5-1 to TRBJ2-1; 7 bases match TRBD2. The CDR3 is 13 amino acids. The germline CDR1 and CDR2 sequences are SGHRS and YFSETQ. The J segment lost 7 bases and the V segment lost 6 bases, leaving 7 bases of the junction unmatched. In DNA, the CDR3 is TGCGCCAGCAACGGCGGGAGTTTTAATGAGCAGTTCTTC. Translation: CASNGGSFNEQFF. Complete variable domain (other parts from reference TRBV5-1 and TRBJ2-1): KAGVTQTPRYLIKTRGQQVTLSCSPISGHRSVSWYQQTPGQGLQFLFEYFSETQRNKGNFPGRFSGRQFSNSRSEMNVSTLELGDSALYLCASNGGSFNEQFFGPGTRLTVL.

This clonotype is deemed medium-sized (0.01 to 0.1%). V and J are TRBV20-1 and TRBJ1-1, with a tentative D call TRBD1 (5 bases). Trimming took 0 bases from V and 4 from J, leaving 15 bases between them. The germline gives CDR1 DFQATT, CDR2 SNEGSKA (reference sequence). The length of the CDR3 is 15 residues. In DNA form, the CDR3 reads TGCAGTGCTAGAGAAGGGACCGCTTGGATCACTGAAGCTTTCTTT. Its protein product is CSAREGTAWITEAFF.

In its sample, this clonotype ranks as medium-sized. The V and J genes are TRBV12-3 or TRBV12-4 and TRBJ2-1, with 7 bases that match TRBD2. The CDR3 consists of 14 residues. J lost 2 bases, V lost 11 bases, and 9 bases had no gene match. CDR3 DNA sequence: TGTGCCTCCACGTGGGGGAGGGCCTACAATGAGCAGTTCTTC. Protein sequence: CASTWGRAYNEQFF.

Within the sample, this clonotype is medium-sized. The chain joins TRBV7-2 to TRBJ1-6; unclear D gene. V was pared by 6 bases and J by 0 bases, with 6 bases between. The CDR3 spans 14 residues. Germline V gives CDR1 SGHTA, CDR2 FQGNSA. CDR3 region: CASSFSSYNSPLHF. The DNA of the CDR3 is TGTGCCAGCAGTTTCAGCTCCTATAATTCACCCCTCCACTTT.

This clonotype is judged medium-sized. This rearrangement joins TRBV10-3 to TRBJ2-5; perhaps D is TRBD1 or TRBD2 (5 bases each). The CDR3 is 17 residues long. Trimming took off 5 bases at V and 1 base at J, with 20 bases between the two ends. Germline CDR1 reads ENHRY; CDR2 reads SYGVKD. CDR3 sequence reads: CAISINPPGALQETQYF. The CDR3 DNA reads as TGTGCCATCAGTATCAATCCCCCCGGGGCACTCCAAGAGACCCAGTACTTC.

Sample share makes this clonotype medium-sized. This chain uses TRBV4-3 with TRBJ2-5, with 10 bases that match TRBD1. Germline CDR1 reads LGHNA; CDR2 reads YSLEER. CDR3 length: 16 amino acids. With V trimmed by 1 base and J by 1 base, 3 bases remained unmatched. The CDR3 region has the DNA TGCGCCAGCAGCCAAGTCGGGACAGGGGCCCAAGAGACCCAGTACTTC. Its protein is CASSQVGTGAQETQYF.

Within the sample, this clonotype is large. The chain joins TRBV10-1 to TRBJ2-2, with 11 bases that match TRBD1. Trimming took 9 bases from V and 7 from J; bases not matched to a gene: 7. Germline-derived CDR1 and CDR2 are WNHNN and SYGVQD (reference sequence). The CDR3 covers 14 residues. In DNA form, the CDR3 reads TGCGCCAGTACTGGACAGGGGGCGAACGGGGAGCTGTTTTTT. This gives the protein CASTGQGANGELFF.

Sample share makes this clonotype medium-sized. The CDR3 sequence: CASSLVGGRVAYEQYF. Here the CDR3 DNA reads TGTGCCAGCAGCTTAGTAGGGGGGCGGGTGGCCTACGAGCAGTACTTC. The chain is built from TRBV7-2 and TRBJ2-7, with D perhaps assigned TRBD1 or TRBD2 (6 bases each). The V end lost 1 base, the J end lost 2 bases, and 15 bases lay between the germline ends. Germline CDR1 SGHTA, CDR2 FQGNSA. This CDR3 contains 16 residues.

This clonotype is medium-sized by share. V usage is TRBV6-2 or TRBV6-3 and J usage is TRBJ2-7, with D perhaps given as TRBD1 or TRBD2 (5 bases each). V lost 10 bases to trimming and J lost 6 bases, with 16 bases between them. The length of the CDR3 is 12 residues. CDR1 and CDR2 (germline): MNHEY, SVGEGT. The CDR3 DNA reads as TGTGCCATCTGGGACCCTCCGGGCGAGCAGTACTTC. This sequence encodes CAIWDPPGEQYF.